This entry concerns a single T cell receptor (beta chain). The entry originates in a study of blood T cells in healthy people across ages. The use of a sample-barcoded 5' primer and a J-beta primer mix characterized a second PCR of about 7 to 12 cycles. TCRdb re-derived calls from the 5' RACE reads in MiXCR, one entry per CDR3 protein. Among about 720,000 distinct CDR3 sequences listed, 22% were seen once. From germline, CDR1 is MGHRA and CDR2 YSYEKL. The CDR3 sequence is 16 residues long. With 0 bases clipped from V and 0 bases from J, the junction kept 1 base outside the gene matches. This sequence joins TRBV4-1 and TRBJ2-2; TRBD2 matches 7 bases. Material for sequencing was blood. The TCR sequence derives from a man between 65 and 85 years old in good health. The CDR3 coding sequence is TGCGCCAGCAGCCAAGATCGGGGGGCGAACACCGGGGAGCTGTTTTTT. It translates to CASSQDRGANTGELFF.